The sample holds a few counts of the clone carrying this T cell receptor (beta chain). Each CDR3 protein gets one entry after TCRdb re-called the 5' RACE reads with MiXCR. The sample consists of around 550,000 distinct CDR3 sequences, about 19% of them appearing once. This sample was taken from a study of T cells after yellow fever vaccination. The CDR3 has 13 residues. From germline, CDR1 is ENHRY and CDR2 SYGVKD. V was clipped by 3 bases and J by 4 bases, with 10 bases between them. The chain carries TRBV10-3 and TRBJ2-7; D remains unclear. The material was PBMCs, obtained 15 days after the yellow fever booster vaccination. The sequence came from a man aged 25-40 years who received the YFV17D yellow fever vaccine. CDR3 DNA sequence: TGTGCCATCAGTGACCTACCTCCTTACGAGCAGTACTTC. It specifies CAISDLPPYEQYF.